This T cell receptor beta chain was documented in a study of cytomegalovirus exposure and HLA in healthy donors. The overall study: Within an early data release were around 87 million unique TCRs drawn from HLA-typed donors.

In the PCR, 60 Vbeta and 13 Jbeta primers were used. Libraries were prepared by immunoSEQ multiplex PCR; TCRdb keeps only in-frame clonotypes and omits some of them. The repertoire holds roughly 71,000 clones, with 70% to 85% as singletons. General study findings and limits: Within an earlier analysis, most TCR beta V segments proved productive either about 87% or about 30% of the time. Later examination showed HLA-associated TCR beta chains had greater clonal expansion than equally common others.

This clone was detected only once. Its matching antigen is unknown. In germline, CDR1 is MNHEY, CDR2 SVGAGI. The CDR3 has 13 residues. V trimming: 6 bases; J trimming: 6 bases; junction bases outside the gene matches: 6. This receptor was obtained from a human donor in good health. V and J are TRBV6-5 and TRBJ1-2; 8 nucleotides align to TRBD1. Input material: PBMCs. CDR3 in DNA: TGTGCCAGCAGCCCGACAGGGGTGGATGGCTACACCTTC. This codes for CASSPTGVDGYTF.